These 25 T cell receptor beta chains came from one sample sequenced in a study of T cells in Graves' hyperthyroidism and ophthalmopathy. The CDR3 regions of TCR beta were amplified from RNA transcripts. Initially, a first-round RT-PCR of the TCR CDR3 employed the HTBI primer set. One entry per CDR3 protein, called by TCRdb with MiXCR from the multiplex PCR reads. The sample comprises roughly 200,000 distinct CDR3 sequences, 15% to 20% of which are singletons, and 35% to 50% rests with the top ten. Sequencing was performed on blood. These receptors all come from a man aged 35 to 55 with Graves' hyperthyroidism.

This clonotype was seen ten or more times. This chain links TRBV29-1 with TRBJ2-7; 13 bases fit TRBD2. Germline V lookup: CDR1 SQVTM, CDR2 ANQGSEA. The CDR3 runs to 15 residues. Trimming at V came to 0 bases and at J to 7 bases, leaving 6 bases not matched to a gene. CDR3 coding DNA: TGCAGCGTTGAAGATAGGGGACTAGCGGGGAAAGAGCAGTACTTC. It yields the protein CSVEDRGLAGKEQYF.

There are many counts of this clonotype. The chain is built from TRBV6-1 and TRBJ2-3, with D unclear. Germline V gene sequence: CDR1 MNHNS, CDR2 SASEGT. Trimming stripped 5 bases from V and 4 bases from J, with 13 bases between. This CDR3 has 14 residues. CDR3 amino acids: CASSLGSDADTQYF. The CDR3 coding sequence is TGTGCCAGCAGTTTGGGCTCGGATGCAGATACGCAGTATTTT.

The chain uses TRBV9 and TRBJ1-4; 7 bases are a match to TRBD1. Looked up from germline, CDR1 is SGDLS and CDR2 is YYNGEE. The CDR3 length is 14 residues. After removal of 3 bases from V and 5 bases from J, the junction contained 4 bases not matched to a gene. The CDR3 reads CASSGGQSNEKLFF. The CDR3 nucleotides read TGTGCCAGCAGCGGGGGACAGTCAAATGAAAAACTGTTTTTT.

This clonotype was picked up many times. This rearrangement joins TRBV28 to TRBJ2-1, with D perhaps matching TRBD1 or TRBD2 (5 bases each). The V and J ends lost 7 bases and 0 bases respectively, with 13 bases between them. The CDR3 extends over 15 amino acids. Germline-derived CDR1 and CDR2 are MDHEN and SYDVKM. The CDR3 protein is CASTGQPSSYNEQFF. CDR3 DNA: TGTGCCAGCACGGGGCAACCGAGCTCCTACAATGAGCAGTTCTTC. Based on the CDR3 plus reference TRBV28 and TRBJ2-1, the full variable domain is DVKVTQSSRYLVKRTGEKVFLECVQDMDHENMFWYRQDPGLGLRLIYFSYDVKMKEKGDIPEGYSVSREKKERFSLILESASTNQTSMYLCASTGQPSSYNEQFFGPGTRLTVL.

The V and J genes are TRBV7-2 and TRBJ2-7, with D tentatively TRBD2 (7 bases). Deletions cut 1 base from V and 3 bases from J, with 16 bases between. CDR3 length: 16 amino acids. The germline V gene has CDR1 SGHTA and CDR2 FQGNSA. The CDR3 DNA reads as TGTGCCAGCAGCTTAGTTTTGGGCGGGGGCCTCTACGAGCAGTACTTC. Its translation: CASSLVLGGGLYEQYF.

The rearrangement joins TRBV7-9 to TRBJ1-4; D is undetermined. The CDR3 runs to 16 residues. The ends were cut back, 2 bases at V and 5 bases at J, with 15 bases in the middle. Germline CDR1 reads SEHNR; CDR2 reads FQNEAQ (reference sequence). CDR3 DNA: TGTGCCAGCAGCTTACCCTTTTGGCAGTCAAATGAAAAACTGTTTTTT. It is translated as CASSLPFWQSNEKLFF. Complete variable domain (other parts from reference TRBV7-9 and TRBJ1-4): DTGVSQNPRHKITKRGQNVTFRCDPISEHNRLYWYRQTLGQGPEFLTYFQNEAQLEKSRLLSDRFSAERPKGSFSTLEIQRTEQGDSAMYLCASSLPFWQSNEKLFFGSGTQLSVL.

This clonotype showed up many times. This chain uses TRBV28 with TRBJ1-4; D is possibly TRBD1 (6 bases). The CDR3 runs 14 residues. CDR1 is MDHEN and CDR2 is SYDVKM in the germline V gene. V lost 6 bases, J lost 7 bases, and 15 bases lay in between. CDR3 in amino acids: CASRSFEGGEKLFF. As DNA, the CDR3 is TGTGCCAGCAGATCCTTCGAGGGGGGTGAAAAACTGTTTTTT.

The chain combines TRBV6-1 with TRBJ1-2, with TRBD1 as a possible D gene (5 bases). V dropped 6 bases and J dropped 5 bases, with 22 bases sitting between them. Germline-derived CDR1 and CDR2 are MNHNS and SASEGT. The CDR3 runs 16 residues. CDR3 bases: TGTGCCAGCAGCCCCAACGGGGCCTGGGGGACTTATGGCTACACCTTC. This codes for CASSPNGAWGTYGYTF.

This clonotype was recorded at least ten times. This chain's CDR3 is CASSYGGPPGEQYF. The CDR3 DNA is TGTGCCAGCAGTTACGGGGGGCCCCCCGGGGAGCAGTACTTC. The rearrangement links TRBV6-1 to TRBJ2-7; possibly TRBD2 for D (7 bases). V was pared by 5 bases and J by 7 bases, with 18 bases between. The CDR3 has 14 amino acids. Germline CDR1 and CDR2: MNHNS and SASEGT.

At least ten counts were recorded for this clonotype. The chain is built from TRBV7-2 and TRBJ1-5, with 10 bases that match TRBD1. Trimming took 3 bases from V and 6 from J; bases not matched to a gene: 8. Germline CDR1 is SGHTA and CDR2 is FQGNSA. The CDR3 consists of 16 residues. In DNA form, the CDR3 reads TGTGCCAGCAGCTTCCTTTGGGGACAGGGGATTCAGCCCCAGCATTTT. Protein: CASSFLWGQGIQPQHF.

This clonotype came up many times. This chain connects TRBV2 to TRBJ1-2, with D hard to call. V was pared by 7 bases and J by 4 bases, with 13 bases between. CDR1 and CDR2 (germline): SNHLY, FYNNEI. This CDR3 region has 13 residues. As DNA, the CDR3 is TGTGCCAGCACCGACACCCTGGGCTATGGCTACACCTTC. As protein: CASTDTLGYGYTF.

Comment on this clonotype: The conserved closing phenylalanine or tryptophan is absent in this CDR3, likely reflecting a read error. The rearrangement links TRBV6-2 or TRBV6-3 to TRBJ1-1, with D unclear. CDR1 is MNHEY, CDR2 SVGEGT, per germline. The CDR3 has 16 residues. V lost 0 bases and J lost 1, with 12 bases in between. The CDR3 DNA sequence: TGTGCCAGCAGTTACTCGCAGCCCGGACCGAACACTGAAGCTTTCCTT. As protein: CASSYSQPGPNTEAFL.

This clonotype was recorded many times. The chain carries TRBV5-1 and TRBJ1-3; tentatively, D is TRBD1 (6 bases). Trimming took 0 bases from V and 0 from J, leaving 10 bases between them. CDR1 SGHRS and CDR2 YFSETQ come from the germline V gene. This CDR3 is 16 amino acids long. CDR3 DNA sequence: TGCGCCAGCAGCTTGGCGGGGGGCGCCTCTGGAAACACCATATATTTT. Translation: CASSLAGGASGNTIYF. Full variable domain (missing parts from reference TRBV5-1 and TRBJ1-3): KAGVTQTPRYLIKTRGQQVTLSCSPISGHRSVSWYQQTPGQGLQFLFEYFSETQRNKGNFPGRFSGRQFSNSRSEMNVSTLELGDSALYLCASSLAGGASGNTIYFGEGSWLTVV.

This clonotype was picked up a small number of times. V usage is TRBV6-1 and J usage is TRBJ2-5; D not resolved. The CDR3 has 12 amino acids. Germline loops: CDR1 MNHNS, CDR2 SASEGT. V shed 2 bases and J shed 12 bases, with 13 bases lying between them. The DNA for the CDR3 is TGTGCCAGCAGTGAAATCGGCCTTACCGAGTACTTC. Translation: CASSEIGLTEYF.

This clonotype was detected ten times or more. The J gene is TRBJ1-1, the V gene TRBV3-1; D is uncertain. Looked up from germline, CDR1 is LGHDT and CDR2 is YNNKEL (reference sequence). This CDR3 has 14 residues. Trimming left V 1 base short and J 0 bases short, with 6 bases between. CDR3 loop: CASSQGNLNTEAFF. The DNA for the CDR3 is TGTGCCAGCAGCCAAGGGAATCTGAACACTGAAGCTTTCTTT.

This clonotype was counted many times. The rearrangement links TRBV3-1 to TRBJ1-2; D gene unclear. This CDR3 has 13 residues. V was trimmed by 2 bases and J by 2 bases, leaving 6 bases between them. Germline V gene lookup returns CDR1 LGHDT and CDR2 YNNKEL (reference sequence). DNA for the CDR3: TGTGCCAGCAGCCAAAGGAGGAACTATGGCTACACCTTC. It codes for CASSQRRNYGYTF.

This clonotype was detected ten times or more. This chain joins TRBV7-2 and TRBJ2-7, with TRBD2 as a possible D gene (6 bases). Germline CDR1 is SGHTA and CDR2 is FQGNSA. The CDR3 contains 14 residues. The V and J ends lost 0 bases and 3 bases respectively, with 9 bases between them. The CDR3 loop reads CASSLARGNYEQYF. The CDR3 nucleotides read TGTGCCAGCAGCTTAGCGCGGGGCAACTACGAGCAGTACTTC.

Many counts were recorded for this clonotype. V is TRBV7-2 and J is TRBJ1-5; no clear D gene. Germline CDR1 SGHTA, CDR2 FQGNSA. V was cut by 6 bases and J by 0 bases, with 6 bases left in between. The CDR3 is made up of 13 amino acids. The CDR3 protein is CASRIDSNQPQHF. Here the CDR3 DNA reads TGTGCCAGCAGGATAGATAGCAATCAGCCCCAGCATTTT.

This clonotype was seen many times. CDR3 protein: CASSQAGDKVPSPQHF. DNA of the CDR3: TGTGCCAGCAGCCAAGCTGGGGACAAAGTTCCCTCGCCCCAGCATTTT. J is TRBJ1-5 and V is TRBV3-1, with D perhaps TRBD1 (6 bases). V was shortened by 1 base and J by 9 bases, with 19 bases between the two germline ends. The length of the CDR3 is 16 residues. The germline V gene has CDR1 LGHDT and CDR2 YNNKEL (reference sequence).

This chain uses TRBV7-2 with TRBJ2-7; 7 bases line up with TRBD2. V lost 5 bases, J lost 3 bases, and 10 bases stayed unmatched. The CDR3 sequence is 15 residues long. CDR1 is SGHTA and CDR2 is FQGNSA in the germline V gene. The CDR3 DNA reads TGTGCCAGCAGCCGAGTCTTGGCGGGAGTCTACGAGCAGTACTTC. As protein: CASSRVLAGVYEQYF.

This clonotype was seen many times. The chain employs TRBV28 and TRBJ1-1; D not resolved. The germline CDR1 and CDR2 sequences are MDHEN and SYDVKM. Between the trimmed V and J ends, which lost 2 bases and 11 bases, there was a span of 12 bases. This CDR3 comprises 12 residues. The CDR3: CASSLKDPGAFF. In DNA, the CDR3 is TGTGCCAGCAGTTTAAAAGACCCGGGGGCTTTCTTT.

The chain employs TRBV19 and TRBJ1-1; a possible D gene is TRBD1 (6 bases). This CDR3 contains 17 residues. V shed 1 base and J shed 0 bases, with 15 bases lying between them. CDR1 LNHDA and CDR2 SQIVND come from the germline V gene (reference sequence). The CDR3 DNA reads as TGTGCCAGTAGTATAGTTTCCGGGGGCAGTATGAACACTGAAGCTTTCTTT. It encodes CASSIVSGGSMNTEAFF.

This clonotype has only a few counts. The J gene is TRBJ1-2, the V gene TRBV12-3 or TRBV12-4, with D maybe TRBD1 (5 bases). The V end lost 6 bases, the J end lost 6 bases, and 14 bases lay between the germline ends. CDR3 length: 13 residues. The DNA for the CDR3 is TGTGCCAGCAGGATCGGGGCCTCTCATGGCTACACCTTC. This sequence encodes CASRIGASHGYTF.

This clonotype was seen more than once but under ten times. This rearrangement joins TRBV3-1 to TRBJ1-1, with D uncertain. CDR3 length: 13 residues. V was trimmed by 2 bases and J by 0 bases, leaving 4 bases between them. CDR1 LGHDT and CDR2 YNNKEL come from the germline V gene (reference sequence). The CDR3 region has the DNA TGTGCCAGCAGCCAACCAATGAACACTGAAGCTTTCTTT. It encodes CASSQPMNTEAFF.

The chain's CDR3 is CSASFSQAYNSPLHF. Written as DNA, the CDR3 is TGCAGTGCTAGTTTTAGCCAGGCGTATAATTCACCCCTCCACTTT. The chain joins TRBV20-1 to TRBJ1-6, with D unclear. The CDR3 totals 15 residues. The germline V gene encodes CDR1 DFQATT and CDR2 SNEGSKA (reference sequence). Trimming pared 3 bases from V and 4 bases from J, leaving 13 bases between.